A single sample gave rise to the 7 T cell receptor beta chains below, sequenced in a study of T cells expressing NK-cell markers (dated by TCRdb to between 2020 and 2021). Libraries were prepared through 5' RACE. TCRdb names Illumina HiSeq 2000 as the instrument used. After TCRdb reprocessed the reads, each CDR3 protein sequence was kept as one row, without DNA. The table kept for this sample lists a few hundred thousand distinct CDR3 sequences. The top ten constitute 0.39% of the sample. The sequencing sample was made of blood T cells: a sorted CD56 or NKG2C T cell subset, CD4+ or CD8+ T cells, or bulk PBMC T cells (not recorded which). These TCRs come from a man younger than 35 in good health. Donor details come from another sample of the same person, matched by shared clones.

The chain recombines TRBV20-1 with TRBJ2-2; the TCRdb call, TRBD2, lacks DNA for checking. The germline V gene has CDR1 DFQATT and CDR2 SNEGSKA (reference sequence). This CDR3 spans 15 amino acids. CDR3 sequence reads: CSARRLAGNTGELFF.

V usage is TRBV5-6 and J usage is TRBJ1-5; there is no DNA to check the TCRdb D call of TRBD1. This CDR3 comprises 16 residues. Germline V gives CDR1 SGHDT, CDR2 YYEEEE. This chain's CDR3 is CASSLQGQEINQPQHF. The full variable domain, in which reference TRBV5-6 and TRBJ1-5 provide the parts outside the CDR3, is DAGVTQSPTHLIKTRGQQVTLRCSPKSGHDTVSWYQQALGQGPQFIFQYYEEEERQRGNFPDRFSGHQFPNYSSELNVNALLLGDSALYLCASSLQGQEINQPQHFGDGTRLSIL.

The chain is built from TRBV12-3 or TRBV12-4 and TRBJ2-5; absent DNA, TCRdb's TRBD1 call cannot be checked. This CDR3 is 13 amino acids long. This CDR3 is CASSFGGQETQYF.

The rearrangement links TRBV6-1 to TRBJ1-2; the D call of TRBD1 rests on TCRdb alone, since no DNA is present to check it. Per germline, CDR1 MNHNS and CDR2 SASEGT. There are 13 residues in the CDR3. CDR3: CASSEGTGSGYTF.

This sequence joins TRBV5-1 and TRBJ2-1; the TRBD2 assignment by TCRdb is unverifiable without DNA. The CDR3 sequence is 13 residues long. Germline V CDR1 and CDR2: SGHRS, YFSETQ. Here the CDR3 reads CASSPARSSEQFF.

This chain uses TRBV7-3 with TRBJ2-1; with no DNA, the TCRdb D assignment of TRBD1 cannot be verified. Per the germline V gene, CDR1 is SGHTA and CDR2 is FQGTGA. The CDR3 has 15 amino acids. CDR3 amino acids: CASSSTQGVYNEQFF.

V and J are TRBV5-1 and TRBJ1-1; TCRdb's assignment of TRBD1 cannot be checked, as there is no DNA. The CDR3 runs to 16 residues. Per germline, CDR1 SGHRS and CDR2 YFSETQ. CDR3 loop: CASSLVGLTGSSEAFF.